This paragraph reports one T cell receptor (beta chain). Caucasian, healthy and from Russia, the donors were aged between about 6 and 90. Each sample yielded at least 6.5 million isolated PBMCs. These data originate in a study of blood T cells in healthy people across ages. Together with a sample-barcoded 5' primer, a J-beta primer mix was included in a second PCR lasting about 6 to 12 cycles. One entry per CDR3 protein, called by TCRdb with MiXCR from the 5' RACE reads. Here the sample spans some 560,000 distinct CDR3 sequences, roughly a quarter being singletons. The sample was also reused in another study, on T cells of mothers and their children. That work states: Related mother-child pairs shared marginally more repertoire than unrelated pairs, though not significantly.

The receptor was derived from a boy younger than 10 in good health. The specimen was blood.

CDR3 loop: CAISGGQGIDTQYF. The CDR3 coding sequence is TGTGCCATCAGTGGGGGACAGGGGATAGATACGCAGTATTTT. J is TRBJ2-3 and V is TRBV10-3, with 10 bases aligning to TRBD1. Germline trimming cut 4 bases from V and 5 bases from J; bases unmatched to any gene: 3. CDR1 ENHRY and CDR2 SYGVKD come from the germline V gene. This CDR3 contains 14 residues.